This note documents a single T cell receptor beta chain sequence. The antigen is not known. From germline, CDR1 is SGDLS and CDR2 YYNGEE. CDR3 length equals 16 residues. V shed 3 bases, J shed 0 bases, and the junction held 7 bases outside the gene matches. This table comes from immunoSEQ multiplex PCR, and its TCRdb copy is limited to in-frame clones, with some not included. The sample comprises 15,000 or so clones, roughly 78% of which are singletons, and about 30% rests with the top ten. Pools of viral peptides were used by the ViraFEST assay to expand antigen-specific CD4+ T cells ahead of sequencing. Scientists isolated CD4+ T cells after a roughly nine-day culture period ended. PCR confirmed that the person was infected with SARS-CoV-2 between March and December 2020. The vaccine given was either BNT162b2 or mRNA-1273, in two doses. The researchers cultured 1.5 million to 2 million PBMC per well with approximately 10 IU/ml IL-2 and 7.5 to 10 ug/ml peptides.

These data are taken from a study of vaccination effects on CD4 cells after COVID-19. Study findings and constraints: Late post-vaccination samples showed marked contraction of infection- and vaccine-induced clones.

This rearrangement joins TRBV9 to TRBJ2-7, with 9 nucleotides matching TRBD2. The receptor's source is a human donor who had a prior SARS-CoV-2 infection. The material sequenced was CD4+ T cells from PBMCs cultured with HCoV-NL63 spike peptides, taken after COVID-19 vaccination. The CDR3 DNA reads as TGTGCCAGCAGCGCCCCCGGGCGGGGGGGCTCCTACGAGCAGTACTTC. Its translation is CASSAPGRGGSYEQYF.